This entry lists 8 T cell receptor beta chains sequenced from one sample in a study of cytomegalovirus exposure and HLA in healthy donors. The data were produced by immunoSEQ multiplex PCR, yet TCRdb's version contains in-frame clones alone and is incomplete. The data show about 250,000 clones, around nine tenths seen once. Sequenced sample: PBMCs. The receptors originated from a man aged 18 to 29 in good health and CMV-seronegative.

V usage is TRBV4-3 and J usage is TRBJ2-1, with 7 bases that match TRBD1. The J segment lost 3 bases and the V segment lost 1 base, leaving 6 bases of the junction unmatched. CDR3 length: 16 amino acids. Per the germline V gene, CDR1 is LGHNA and CDR2 is YSLEER. This CDR3 is CASSQAPGTDYNEQFF. DNA of the CDR3: TGCGCCAGCAGCCAAGCACCCGGGACAGACTACAATGAGCAGTTCTTC.

The CDR3 DNA follows: TGTGCCAGCAGTCAAGCGGGAGGGCCCTACAATGAGCAGTTCTTC. Its protein is CASSQAGGPYNEQFF. The chain joins TRBV9 to TRBJ2-1; 10 nucleotides line up with TRBD2. Germline CDR1 is SGDLS and CDR2 is YYNGEE. Trimming removed 5 bases from V and 2 bases from J; junction bases left unmatched: 4. The CDR3 is 15 amino acids.

The chain employs TRBV5-1 and TRBJ1-4, with TRBD1 matching 7 bases. Per the germline V gene, CDR1 is SGHRS and CDR2 is YFSETQ. Germline trimming cut 1 base from V and 8 bases from J; bases unmatched to any gene: 8. The CDR3 sequence is 15 residues long. CDR3 DNA: TGCGCCAGCAGCTTGATCGGTACAGGGGAAGAAAAACTGTTTTTT. It translates to CASSLIGTGEEKLFF.

The genes are TRBV6-4 and TRBJ2-3; perhaps TRBD1 as D (6 bases). V lost 4 bases and J lost 9, with 14 bases in between. The CDR3 contains 13 residues. The germline V gene has CDR1 MRHNA and CDR2 SNTAGT. CDR3 nucleotide sequence: TGTGCCAGCAGTGTCGTTCAGGGGTACACGCAGTATTTT. Amino acids: CASSVVQGYTQYF.

This rearrangement joins TRBV18 to TRBJ2-6; 7 bases agree with TRBD2. The CDR3 is made up of 16 amino acids. Germline values: CDR1 KGHSH, CDR2 LQKENI. V dropped 3 bases and J dropped 0; count of bases not matched to a gene: 2. The chain's CDR3 is CASSPGLPSGANVLTF. CDR3 bases: TGTGCCAGCTCACCGGGACTACCCTCTGGGGCCAACGTCCTGACTTTC.

The table lists this clone with a count of one. The V gene is TRBV27, the J gene TRBJ2-3; maybe TRBD2 (6 bases). Per the germline V gene, CDR1 is MNHEY and CDR2 is SMNVEV (reference sequence). Trimming took off 5 bases at V and 5 bases at J, with 14 bases between the two ends. This CDR3 region has 14 residues. CDR3 coding DNA: TGTGCCAGCAGTATCGGGACGCGGGGAGATACGCAGTATTTT. Translating gives CASSIGTRGDTQYF.

The V gene is TRBV7-9, the J gene TRBJ1-5; tentatively, D is TRBD1 (5 bases). Germline CDR1 is SEHNR and CDR2 is FQNEAQ (reference sequence). Trimming removed 5 bases at V and 0 bases at J, with 8 bases between. CDR3 length: 14 amino acids. The CDR3 DNA reads as TGTGCCAGCAGCCCAGGGAATAGCAATCAGCCCCAGCATTTT. The encoded protein is CASSPGNSNQPQHF. The variable domain in full, with the rest retrieved from reference TRBV7-9 and TRBJ1-5, is DTGVSQNPRHKITKRGQNVTFRCDPISEHNRLYWYRQTLGQGPEFLTYFQNEAQLEKSRLLSDRFSAERPKGSFSTLEIQRTEQGDSAMYLCASSPGNSNQPQHFGDGTRLSIL.

This chain joins TRBV30 and TRBJ2-5, with TRBD2 identical over 10 bases. Germline V lookup: CDR1 GTSNPN, CDR2 SVGIG (reference sequence). J was trimmed by 4 bases and V by 4 bases; bases with no gene match: 3. This CDR3 has 13 amino acids. In DNA, the CDR3 is TGTGCCTGGACCCGACTAGCGGGAGAGACCCAGTACTTC. This translates into CAWTRLAGETQYF.